This T cell receptor (beta chain) was captured in a study of cytomegalovirus exposure and HLA in healthy donors. V dropped 5 bases and J dropped 5; count of bases not matched to a gene: 3. CDR3 size: 13 residues. Germline V gene data show CDR1 as SGHVS and CDR2 as FNYEAQ. In the PCR, 60 Vbeta and 13 Jbeta primers were used. Libraries were prepared by immunoSEQ multiplex PCR; TCRdb keeps only in-frame clonotypes and omits some of them. Among 150,000 or so clones, about 84% were seen once, and the ten largest hold about 1.5%. The source is a man aged 45 to 65 in good health and CMV-seropositive. The rearrangement links TRBV7-6 to TRBJ1-2; 9 nucleotides line up with TRBD1. Sequencing was carried out using PBMCs. As DNA, the CDR3 is TGTGCCAGCAGCACGGGACAGGGATATGGCTACACCTTC. Amino acid sequence: CASSTGQGYGYTF.